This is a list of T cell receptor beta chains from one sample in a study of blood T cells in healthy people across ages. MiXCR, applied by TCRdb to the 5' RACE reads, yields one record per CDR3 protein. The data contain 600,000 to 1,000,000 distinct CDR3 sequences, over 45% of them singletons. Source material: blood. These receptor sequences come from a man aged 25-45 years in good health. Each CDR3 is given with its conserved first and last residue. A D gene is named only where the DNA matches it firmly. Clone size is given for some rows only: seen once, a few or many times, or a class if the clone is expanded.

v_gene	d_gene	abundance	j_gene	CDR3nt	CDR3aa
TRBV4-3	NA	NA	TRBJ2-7	TGCGCCAGCAGCCAAGATGTAGTCGGGGGGACAGCCTACGAGCAGTACTTC	CASSQDVVGGTAYEQYF
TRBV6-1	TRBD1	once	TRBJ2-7	TGTGCCAGCTGTTGGACAGGGGTTAACAATGAGCAGTACTTC	CASCWTGVNNEQYF
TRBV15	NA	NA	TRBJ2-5	TGTGCCACCAGCAGAGATTATGGTGGGATGGGGGCGACCCAGTACTTC	CATSRDYGGMGATQYF
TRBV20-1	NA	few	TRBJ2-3	TGCAGTGCTAAGGCGACAGATACGCAGTATTTT	CSAKATDTQYF
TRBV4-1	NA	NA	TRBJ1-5	TGCGCCAGCAGCCAAGATCCCTCGGGCTCGCCCCAGCATTTT	CASSQDPSGSPQHF
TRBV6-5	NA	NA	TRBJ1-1	TGTGCCAGCAGTTACTTGGGAACTTTGGGCACTGAAGCTTTCTTT	CASSYLGTLGTEAFF
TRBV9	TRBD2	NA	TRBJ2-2	TGTGCCAGCAGCCCCCCTCCAAGGGCTAGCGGGAGGGCCTTCAACGCCGGGGAGCTGTTTTTT	CASSPPPRASGRAFNAGELFF
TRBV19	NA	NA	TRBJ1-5	TGTGCCAGTAGTTTATTTCAGCCCCAGCATTTT	CASSLFQPQHF
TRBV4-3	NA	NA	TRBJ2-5	TGCGCCAGCAGCCAAGATTTCGAGACTAGTCGTGTAGTCCCGTACCAAGAGACCCAGTACTTC	CASSQDFETSRVVPYQETQYF
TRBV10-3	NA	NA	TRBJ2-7	TGTGCCATCAGTGGCGTGGGGGGGCCCTACGAGCAGTACTTC	CAISGVGGPYEQYF
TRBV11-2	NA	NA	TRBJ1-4	TGTGCCAGCAGCGTAGCAGAGCATGGAAAACTGTTTTTT	CASSVAEHGKLFF
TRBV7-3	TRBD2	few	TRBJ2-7	TGTGCCAGCAGCTTAACGCCGGGACTAGCCTACGAGCAGTACTTC	CASSLTPGLAYEQYF
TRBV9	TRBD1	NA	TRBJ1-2	TGTGCCAGCAGCGTGAGGGACAGTTTCTATGGCTACACCTTC	CASSVRDSFYGYTF
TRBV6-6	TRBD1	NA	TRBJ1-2	TGTGCCAGCAGTTATCAGGCAGGGGGCATCTATGGCTACACCTTC	CASSYQAGGIYGYTF
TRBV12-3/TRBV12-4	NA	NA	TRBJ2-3	TGTGCCAGCAGATCAAGTCCCCTCACAGATACGCAGTATTTT	CASRSSPLTDTQYF
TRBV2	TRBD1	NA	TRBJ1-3	TGTGCCAGCAGTCGGGACAGGGGTGCTGGAAACACCATATATTTT	CASSRDRGAGNTIYF
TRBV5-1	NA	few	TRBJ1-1	TGCGCCAGCAGCTTGTTGGCAGGGAGCACTGAAGCTTTCTTT	CASSLLAGSTEAFF
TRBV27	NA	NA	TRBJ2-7	TGTGCCAGCAGTGTGAGTAACAGGGCCTACGAGCAGTACTTC	CASSVSNRAYEQYF
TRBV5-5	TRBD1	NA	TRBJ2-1	TGTGCCAGCAGCTGGTACGCAGGGGGCTACAATGAGCAGTTCTTC	CASSWYAGGYNEQFF
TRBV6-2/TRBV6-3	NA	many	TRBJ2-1	TGTGCCAGCAGTTACGGTGGGATTCTCCGAAATGAGCAGTTCTTC	CASSYGGILRNEQFF
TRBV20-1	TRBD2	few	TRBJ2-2	TGCAGTGCAAAGCTCCGGGCTAGCGGGTTTACCGGGGAGCTGTTTTTT	CSAKLRASGFTGELFF
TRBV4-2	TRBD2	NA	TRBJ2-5	TGTGCCAGCAGCCCCGGACTAGCGGGGAGGCGGTACTTC	CASSPGLAGRRYF
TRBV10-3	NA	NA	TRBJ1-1	TGTGCCATCATGCCTGGCGGAAACACTGAAGCTTTCTTT	CAIMPGGNTEAFF
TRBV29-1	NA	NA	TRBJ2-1	TGCAGCTCCGATTGGGGGAGTGAGCAGTTCTTC	CSSDWGSEQFF
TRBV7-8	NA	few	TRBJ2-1	TGTGCCAGCACCTACTACAATGAGCAGTTCTTC	CASTYYNEQFF
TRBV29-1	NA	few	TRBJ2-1	TGCAGCGCTGTCCTTCGACAGTCGAAACTCTACAATGAGCAGTTCTTC	CSAVLRQSKLYNEQFF
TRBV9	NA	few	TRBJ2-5	TGTGCCAGCAGCGTAGACGGGACACCCCAAGAGACCCAGTACTTC	CASSVDGTPQETQYF
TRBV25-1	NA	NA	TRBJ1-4	TGTGCCAGCAGTGAACCCGGGGGAGCCGACGGAGGTAGTGGACTGTTTTTT	CASSEPGGADGGSGLFF
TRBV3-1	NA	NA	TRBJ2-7	TGTGCCAGCAGCCAAGACCTCTTAAGCTCCTACGAGCAGTACTTC	CASSQDLLSSYEQYF
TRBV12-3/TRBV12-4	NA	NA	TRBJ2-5	TGTGCCAGCAGCATTTTTGGGGGGAAGACCCAGTACTTC	CASSIFGGKTQYF
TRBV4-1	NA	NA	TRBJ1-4	TGCGCCAGCAGCCAACAGCCCGATGAAAAACTGTTTTTT	CASSQQPDEKLFF
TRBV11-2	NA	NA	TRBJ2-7	TGTGCCAGCAGCCTGGGACGGCCGATCGAGCAGTACTTC	CASSLGRPIEQYF
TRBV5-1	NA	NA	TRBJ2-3	TGCGCCAGCAGCTTGGGGCTCACCCTATTGATGGACACAGATACGCAGTATTTT	CASSLGLTLLMDTDTQYF
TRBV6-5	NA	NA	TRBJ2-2	TGTGCCACTAATTACAGGGAGACGAACACCGGGGAGCTGTTTTTT	CATNYRETNTGELFF
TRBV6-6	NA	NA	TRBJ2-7	TGTGCCAGCAGTTACTCGAGGCCTGATAGCTCCTACGAGCAGTACTTC	CASSYSRPDSSYEQYF
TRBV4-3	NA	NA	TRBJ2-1	TGCGCCAGCAGCCAAGACGCGAGGGCCTTATACAATGAGCAGTTCTTC	CASSQDARALYNEQFF
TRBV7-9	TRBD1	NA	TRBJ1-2	TGTGCCAGCAGCACCCCCTCTTCGGGACAGAGGACCTATGGCTACACCTTC	CASSTPSSGQRTYGYTF